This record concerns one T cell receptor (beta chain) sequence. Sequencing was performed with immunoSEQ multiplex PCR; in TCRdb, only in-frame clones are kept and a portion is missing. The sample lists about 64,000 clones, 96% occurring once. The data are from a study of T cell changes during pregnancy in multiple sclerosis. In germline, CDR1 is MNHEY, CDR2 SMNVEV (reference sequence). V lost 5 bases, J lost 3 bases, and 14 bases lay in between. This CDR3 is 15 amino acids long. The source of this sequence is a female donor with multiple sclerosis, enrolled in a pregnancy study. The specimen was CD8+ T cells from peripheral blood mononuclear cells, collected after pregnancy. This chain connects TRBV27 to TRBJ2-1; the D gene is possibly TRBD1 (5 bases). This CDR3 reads CASSTRQGGYNEQFF. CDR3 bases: TGTGCCAGCAGTACCCGCCAGGGTGGCTACAATGAGCAGTTCTTC.